Listed below are T cell receptor beta chains from one sample, sequenced in a study of blood T cell repertoires in COVID-19. Profiled with immunoSEQ multiplex PCR; TCRdb holds only in-frame clones, not every one. The sample lists more than 150,000 clones, 78% occurring once. Sequencing used peripheral blood. These TCRs come from a woman of 80 years or more with active or convalescent COVID-19. The CDR3 runs from the conserved cysteine through the conserved F or W. The D gene is left open where the match is weak. The size of a clone is reported for some rows only, either as once, few or many, or as a class for expanded clones.

J	V	D	size	CDR3	DNA
TRBJ1-1	TRBV2	TRBD1	.	CASSEVGQAYTEAFF	TGTGCCAGCAGTGAAGTAGGACAGGCCTACACTGAAGCTTTCTTT
TRBJ1-2	TRBV28	TRBD1	.	CASSLPGQYGLQF	TGTGCCAGCAGTTTACCGGGACAGTATGGGCTCCAATTC
TRBJ1-2	TRBV12-3/TRBV12-4	.	.	CASSEGGYGYTF	TGTGCCAGCAGCGAAGGGGGTTATGGCTACACCTTC
TRBJ1-2	TRBV28	.	.	CASRQRPGLPYGYTF	TGTGCCAGCCGCCAAAGACCGGGACTCCCCTATGGCTACACCTTC
TRBJ1-4	TRBV5-1	.	.	CASSWTRGATNEKLFF	TGCGCCAGCAGCTGGACACGCGGTGCAACTAATGAAAAACTGTTTTTT
TRBJ1-4	TRBV19	.	.	CASSTLTARGEKLFF	TGTGCCAGTAGTACTCTCACGGCGCGAGGTGAAAAACTGTTTTTT
TRBJ2-7	TRBV5-1	TRBD1	.	CASRPGQGLNEQYF	TGCGCCAGCAGACCAGGACAGGGTCTCAACGAGCAGTACTTC
TRBJ1-1	TRBV10-3	TRBD1	.	CAISEPKGAGTTEAFF	TGTGCCATCAGTGAGCCGAAGGGGGCAGGGACCACTGAAGCTTTCTTT
TRBJ2-1	TRBV3-1/TRBV3-2	TRBD1	few	CASSQDRGTGSYNEQFF	TGTGCCAGCAGCCAAGATAGGGGGACAGGGTCCTACAATGAGCAGTTCTTC
TRBJ1-6	TRBV15	.	.	CATSRGTVFSPLHF	TGTGCCACCAGCAGAGGAACAGTCTTCTCACCCCTCCACTTT
TRBJ1-6	TRBV4-1	.	.	CASSQVTGSNSPLHF	TGCGCCAGCAGCCAAGTCACAGGGAGTAATTCACCCCTCCACTTT
TRBJ1-2	TRBV28	TRBD1	once	CASSHPPYRDREGWRGYTF	TGTGCCAGCAGCCACCCCCCGTACCGGGACAGGGAAGGGTGGCGTGGCTACACCTTC
TRBJ2-5	TRBV2	.	once	CASGGETQYF	TGTGCCAGCGGAGGGGAGACCCAGTACTTC
TRBJ1-1	TRBV28	TRBD1	.	CASSLTGTEAFF	TGTGCCAGCAGTTTGACAGGGACTGAAGCTTTCTTT
TRBJ1-6	TRBV7-9	.	.	CASSFGGLNSPLHF	TGTGCCAGCAGCTTCGGGGGTCTCAATTCACCCCTCCACTTT
TRBJ2-3	TRBV4-3	.	.	CASSTSGETDTQYF	TGCGCCAGCAGCACCTCAGGGGAGACAGATACGCAGTATTTT
TRBJ1-6	TRBV18	TRBD1	.	CASSPGQGATPLHF	TGTGCCAGCTCACCGGGACAGGGAGCGACACCCCTCCACTTT
TRBJ1-2	TRBV6-1	TRBD1	.	CASSEAWGQGYGYTF	TGTGCCAGCAGTGAAGCATGGGGACAGGGCTATGGCTACACCTTC
TRBJ2-4	TRBV4-2	.	.	CASSQGGTKNIQYF	TGTGCCAGCAGCCAAGGCGGAACCAAAAACATTCAGTACTTC
TRBJ1-2	TRBV29-1	TRBD1	few	CSVESGTGAYGYTF	TGCAGCGTTGAGTCCGGGACAGGGGCCTATGGCTACACCTTC
TRBJ1-2	TRBV7-8	TRBD1	few	CASSPGQGAYGYTF	TGTGCCAGCAGCCCGGGACAGGGGGCTTATGGCTACACCTTC
TRBJ1-2	TRBV6-5	TRBD1	.	CASSKTGGGGYTF	TGTGCCAGCAGCAAGACAGGGGGAGGTGGCTACACCTTC
TRBJ1-1	TRBV7-6	TRBD1	.	CASSPSPGGLGTEAFF	TGTGCCAGCAGCCCTAGCCCAGGGGGGCTGGGCACTGAAGCTTTCTTT
TRBJ1-1	TRBV28	TRBD1	.	CASWDRAGNTEAFF	TGTGCCAGCTGGGACAGGGCAGGGAACACTGAAGCTTTCTTT
TRBJ2-5	TRBV7-9	TRBD1	.	CASSPGQENQETQYF	TGTGCCAGCAGCCCGGGACAGGAGAACCAAGAGACCCAGTACTTC
TRBJ2-7	TRBV7-8	.	few	CASSLTPDTTYEQYF	TGTGCCAGCAGCTTAACCCCGGACACCACCTACGAGCAGTACTTC
TRBJ2-1	TRBV6-2/TRBV6-3	TRBD2	.	CASSLTSGGEFLSNEQFF	TGTGCCAGCAGTTTAACTAGCGGGGGGGAATTTTTGAGCAATGAGCAGTTCTTC
TRBJ2-5	TRBV10-3	TRBD2	.	CAISERLAGGQETQYF	TGTGCCATCAGTGAGAGACTAGCGGGGGGTCAAGAGACCCAGTACTTC
TRBJ2-7	TRBV6-5	TRBD2	.	CASSRDGGAVYEQYF	TGTGCCAGCAGTCGAGACGGGGGGGCGGTCTACGAGCAGTACTTC
TRBJ1-2	TRBV7-9	.	many	CASSPGTSYGYTF	TGTGCCAGCAGCCCGGGTACCTCCTATGGCTACACCTTC
TRBJ1-4	TRBV7-9	TRBD1	.	CASSLDGTGGEKLFF	TGTGCCAGCAGCTTAGATGGGACAGGGGGGGAAAAACTGTTTTTT
TRBJ2-3	TRBV11-2	TRBD2	.	CASSPSGGTTDTQYF	TGTGCCAGCAGCCCAAGCGGGGGTACCACAGATACGCAGTATTTT
TRBJ2-3	TRBV7-2	TRBD2	.	CASSRGGAVGLNTQYF	TGTGCCAGCAGCCGCGGGGGGGCCGTGGGACTAAATACGCAGTATTTT
TRBJ2-2	TRBV6-1	.	.	CASSEGATNTGELFF	TGTGCCAGCAGTGAAGGAGCGACGAACACCGGGGAGCTGTTTTTT
TRBJ2-7	TRBV3-1/TRBV3-2	.	.	CASSQTAAVLRHF	TGTGCCAGCAGCCAAACGGCGGCAGTACTTCGACACTTC
TRBJ1-2	TRBV4-2	.	.	CASSQDSHNYGYTF	TGTGCCAGCAGCCAAGATAGCCATAACTATGGCTACACCTTC
TRBJ1-1	TRBV5-6	.	.	CASSLTGSTEAFF	TGTGCCAGCAGCTTGACAGGGTCAACTGAAGCTTTCTTT
TRBJ1-5	TRBV15	.	.	CATSREGHASGEPQHF	TGTGCCACCAGCAGAGAGGGACACGCTTCTGGGGAGCCCCAGCATTTT
TRBJ2-5	TRBV5-1	.	.	CASSPGGLFKETQYF	TGCGCCAGCAGCCCCGGCGGCTTATTCAAAGAGACCCAGTACTTC
TRBJ2-3	TRBV5-6	TRBD1	.	CASTATGGGSDTQYF	TGTGCCAGCACCGCCACAGGGGGCGGATCAGATACGCAGTATTTT
TRBJ2-1	TRBV11-2	TRBD2	.	CASAGVLSYNEQFF	TGTGCCAGCGCGGGGGTCTTAAGCTACAATGAGCAGTTCTTC
TRBJ2-3	TRBV7-9	.	.	CASSLDGTSTDTQYF	TGTGCCAGCAGCTTGGACGGGACTAGCACAGATACGCAGTATTTT
TRBJ1-4	TRBV18	.	.	CASSPRTDSTNEKLFF	TGTGCCAGCTCACCCAGGACTGATTCAACTAATGAAAAACTGTTTTTT
TRBJ1-6	TRBV5-6	.	.	CASSPHKGKGLVLNSPLHF	TGTGCCAGCAGCCCACACAAGGGGAAGGGATTGGTGTTGAATTCACCCCTCCACTTT
TRBJ2-4	TRBV9	.	few	CASSVVNGIQYF	TGTGCCAGCAGCGTAGTTAACGGCATTCAGTACTTC
TRBJ2-6	TRBV6-1	TRBD1	.	CASSARQGAEYGANVLTF	TGTGCCAGCAGTGCACGACAGGGGGCAGAGTATGGGGCCAACGTCCTGACTTTC
TRBJ1-2	TRBV19	.	.	CASSSGPGLFYGYTF	TGTGCCAGTAGTTCCGGTCCAGGGCTCTTCTATGGCTACACCTTC
TRBJ1-2	TRBV2	.	once	CASSETGDVDGYTF	TGTGCCAGCAGTGAAACAGGAGACGTCGATGGCTACACCTTC
TRBJ1-2	TRBV5-1	.	few	CASSSGGPTDGYTF	TGCGCCAGCAGCTCCGGGGGACCAACGGATGGCTACACCTTC
TRBJ1-2	TRBV29-1	.	.	CSVYSRGYGYTF	TGCAGCGTTTACTCAAGGGGATACGGCTACACCTTC
TRBJ2-3	TRBV2	TRBD1	.	CASRDRGKDTQYF	TGTGCCAGCAGGGACAGGGGAAAAGATACGCAGTATTTT
TRBJ2-7	TRBV7-9	.	.	CASSIAGQHYEQYF	TGTGCCAGCAGCATAGCGGGACAGCACTACGAGCAGTACTTC
TRBJ1-2	TRBV4-1	.	.	CASSHGSPGEGYTF	TGCGCCAGCAGCCACGGGAGCCCGGGGGAAGGCTACACCTTC
TRBJ1-2	TRBV7-8	TRBD1	.	CASSLGQGAGYGYTF	TGTGCCAGCAGCTTGGGACAGGGAGCAGGCTATGGCTACACCTTC
TRBJ1-5	TRBV19	.	few	CASSIERVNQPQHF	TGTGCCAGTAGTATCGAAAGAGTCAATCAGCCCCAGCATTTT
TRBJ1-5	TRBV7-2	.	.	CASSFGRGQPQHF	TGTGCCAGCAGCTTTGGGCGGGGCCAGCCCCAGCATTTT
TRBJ1-1	TRBV6-2/TRBV6-3	TRBD1	once	CASSYPTSLQGLLMNTEAFF	TGTGCCAGCAGTTACCCCACATCGTTACAGGGGCTACTAATGAACACTGAAGCTTTCTTT
TRBJ2-2	TRBV9	TRBD2	.	CASSVEDSLAGSRLFF	TGTGCCAGCAGCGTAGAAGACTCACTAGCGGGGTCCCGGCTGTTTTTT
TRBJ2-7	TRBV2	.	.	CASSGQVEQYF	TGTGCCAGCAGTGGACAAGTCGAGCAGTACTTC